The rows below give T cell receptor beta chains drawn from one sample of a study of T cells in Graves' hyperthyroidism and ophthalmopathy. TCRdb itself ran the multiplex PCR reads through MiXCR, one entry per CDR3 protein. This sample has approximately 740,000 distinct CDR3 sequences, with about 14% found just once. Specimen: blood. These receptors were taken from a woman aged 18-29 years with Graves' hyperthyroidism. Both conserved end residues are part of each CDR3. D genes are given only for firm matches. A clone size is listed for some rows: how often the clone was seen (once, few, many), or a class if it is expanded.

V gene,J gene,clone size,D gene,CDR3 DNA,CDR3 protein
TRBV30,TRBJ2-7,many,-,TGTGCCTGGAGTGTATTTTTCGACTTGAAGCTATCCTACGAGCAGTACTTC,CAWSVFFDLKLSYEQYF
TRBV7-9,TRBJ2-7,many,TRBD2,TGTGCCAGCAGCTCGGGACTAACCTTATACGAGCAGTACTTC,CASSSGLTLYEQYF
TRBV28,TRBJ2-1,-,TRBD2,TGTGCCAGCAGTTTGCTCGGGGGGGACGGTGAGCAGTTCTTC,CASSLLGGDGEQFF
TRBV28,TRBJ2-1,many,TRBD2,TGTGCCAGCAGTGGCCCGAGACTAGCGGGACTTCGCAGTTACAATGAGCAGTTCTTC,CASSGPRLAGLRSYNEQFF
TRBV7-9,TRBJ2-1,-,-,TGTGCCAGCAGCTTAGATGGGAAGTCAATGCAGTTCTTC,CASSLDGKSMQFF
TRBV2,TRBJ2-2,-,TRBD2,TGTGCCAGCAGCCCCCGACTAGCGGACCCCACCGGGGAGCTGTTTTTT,CASSPRLADPTGELFF
TRBV6-2/TRBV6-3,TRBJ1-1,many,-,TGTGCCAGCTCTCGTGGGCGAGGAGGGGCTGAAGCTTTCTTT,CASSRGRGGAEAFF
TRBV11-2,TRBJ2-2,many,TRBD2,TGTGCCAGCAGCTCGCTAGCGGTGAACACCGGGGAGCTGTTTTTT,CASSSLAVNTGELFF
TRBV12-3/TRBV12-4,TRBJ2-5,many,TRBD2,TGTGCCAGCAGACAGCTAGGAACGGGACTAGCGGGAGGACCGGAGACCCAGTACTTC,CASRQLGTGLAGGPETQYF
TRBV20-1,TRBJ2-7,-,TRBD2,TGCAGTGCTCCACTAGCGGCCCTATCCTACGAGCAGTACTTC,CSAPLAALSYEQYF
TRBV14,TRBJ2-3,-,-,TGTGCCAGCAGCCTTTTCAGATTAATCGGCACAGATACGCAGTATTTT,CASSLFRLIGTDTQYF
TRBV7-9,TRBJ2-1,-,-,TGTGCCAGCAGCTCACCGCGGGCGATCTCCTACAATGAGCAGTTCTTC,CASSSPRAISYNEQFF
TRBV20-1,TRBJ2-7,many,-,TGCAGTGCTAGAGGAGGGGAAGGGGTCAGTTACGAGCAGTACTTC,CSARGGEGVSYEQYF
TRBV3-1,TRBJ2-7,many,TRBD1,TGTGCCAGCAGCCGGTCAGGGGGATCCTACGAGCAGTACTTC,CASSRSGGSYEQYF
TRBV28,TRBJ1-5,many,-,TGTGCCAGCAGTTTACTTTCGGGGGGATATAGCAATCAGCCCCAGCATTTT,CASSLLSGGYSNQPQHF
TRBV27,TRBJ2-7,few,TRBD2,TGTGCCAGCAGTACCGGGACTAGCGGATTTCCCTACGAGCAGTACTTC,CASSTGTSGFPYEQYF
TRBV6-2/TRBV6-3,TRBJ1-1,-,-,TGTGCCAGCAGCCTTGGGGGTGCGCTCCAAGGCACTGAAGCTTTCTTT,CASSLGGALQGTEAFF
TRBV6-1,TRBJ2-7,few,TRBD1,TGTGCCAGCAGGGACAGGGCCGAGGCAAGGGAGCAGTACTTC,CASRDRAEAREQYF
TRBV18,TRBJ1-5,many,-,TGTGCCAGCTCACCACCCCTTCAGCCCCAGCATTTT,CASSPPLQPQHF
TRBV5-1,TRBJ1-5,many,TRBD1,TGCGCCAGCAGCATTGGACAGGACAATCAGCCCCAGCATTTT,CASSIGQDNQPQHF
TRBV6-2/TRBV6-3,TRBJ2-1,many,-,TGTGCCAGCACCTATAGCCGGGACTCATCCTCGGATGAGCAGTTCTTC,CASTYSRDSSSDEQFF
TRBV4-1,TRBJ2-7,many,-,TGCGCCAGCAGCCAAGAGGCTTGGCGGTCGAGCTCCTACGAGCAGTACTTC,CASSQEAWRSSSYEQYF
TRBV7-2,TRBJ2-7,many,-,TGTGCCAGCAGCTACCAGCTAGATTCCTACGAGCAGTACTTC,CASSYQLDSYEQYF
TRBV6-1,TRBJ2-7,-,TRBD1,TGTGCCAGCAGGGGACAGGGGTTAACCTACGAGCAGTACTTC,CASRGQGLTYEQYF
TRBV30,TRBJ1-1,many,-,TGTGCCTGGCGGAGTCAAACCTTCACTGAAGCTTTCTTT,CAWRSQTFTEAFF
TRBV3-1,TRBJ2-7,many,-,TGTGCCAGCAGCCACAGGGGGGAATACTACGAGCAGTACTTC,CASSHRGEYYEQYF
TRBV13,TRBJ2-1,many,TRBD2,TGTGCCAGCAGCTTAGAACTAGCGGGAGGGCACAATGAGCAGTTCTTC,CASSLELAGGHNEQFF
TRBV20-1,TRBJ2-3,many,-,TGCAGTGCTAGAGGGACCGCAAGCACAGATACGCAGTATTTT,CSARGTASTDTQYF
TRBV20-1,TRBJ1-2,-,TRBD1,TGCAGTGCTAGGACAGGGAGGGACTTCTATGGCTACACCTTC,CSARTGRDFYGYTF
TRBV20-1,TRBJ2-5,few,TRBD1,TGCAGTGCTAGAGGGCGACAGGGGGTAGAGACCCAGTACTTC,CSARGRQGVETQYF
TRBV7-2,TRBJ2-4,few,TRBD1,TGTGCCAGCAGCTCCTACAGGGGGCCCAAAAACATTCAGTACTTC,CASSSYRGPKNIQYF
TRBV12-3/TRBV12-4,TRBJ2-2,few,TRBD1,TGTGCCAGCAGCCGGGGACAGGGGCCCACCGGGGAGCTGTTTTTT,CASSRGQGPTGELFF
TRBV5-8,TRBJ1-2,few,-,TGTGCCAGCAGCAGCAACAGGCTCCTCTCTAACTATGGCTACACCTTC,CASSSNRLLSNYGYTF
TRBV5-5,TRBJ2-3,many,-,TGTGCCAGCAGCTTGGTACCAGGGGTTACAGATACGCAGTATTTT,CASSLVPGVTDTQYF
TRBV27,TRBJ2-3,few,-,TGTGCCAGCAGTTTAAGGACTGGTGGTGGCGATACGCAGTATTTT,CASSLRTGGGDTQYF
TRBV6-2/TRBV6-3,TRBJ2-7,-,-,TGTGCCAGCAGGCCGGCGGACCGTTTCAACGAGCAGTACTTC,CASRPADRFNEQYF
TRBV14,TRBJ1-2,once,-,TGTGCCAGCAGCCGAGACAAACTCTATGGCTACACCTTC,CASSRDKLYGYTF
TRBV6-2/TRBV6-3,TRBJ2-7,few,TRBD1,TGTGCCAGCAGTTCCGGGACAGGGGTGTCCGAGCAGTACTTC,CASSSGTGVSEQYF
TRBV4-1,TRBJ1-1,-,-,TGCGCCAGCAGCCAAGTGGGAGAGGGGTTGGCTTTCTTT,CASSQVGEGLAFF